This TCR beta chain originates from a study of T cells in localized non-small cell lung cancer. TCRdb's table, derived via immunoSEQ multiplex PCR, lists solely in-frame clones and lacks some. The profile shows approximately 140,000 clones, 89% of them singletons. Study-level results: One tumor region alone was sequenced, and heterogeneity therefore remains possible. Of the top 100 tumor clones, median around 60 were in adjacent lung, more than 25 among its top 100. Overall survival was longer when the density of T cells in the blood was higher.

V was pared by 7 bases and J by 0 bases, with 13 bases between. Germline lookup yields CDR1 ENHRY and CDR2 SYGVKD. This CDR3 contains 15 residues. As for this clone: The target antigen is unknown.

The receptor was derived from a female donor at least 60 years old with stage I lung adenocarcinoma. The chain uses TRBV10-3 and TRBJ1-3, with unresolved D. This sample comprised peripheral blood, obtained before any cancer treatment. CDR3 nucleotides: TGTGCCATCACACTCGGCCCATCCTCTGGAAACACCATATATTTT. Amino acid sequence: CAITLGPSSGNTIYF.